The 2 T cell receptor beta chains below all came from one sample that was sequenced in a study of blood T cell repertoires in COVID-19. The assay was immunoSEQ multiplex PCR, and TCRdb's table has in-frame clones only and misses some. This sample has fewer than 450,000 clones; roughly 88% occur once, and the top ten carry about 0.63%. Sequencing was carried out using PBMCs or T cells enriched from blood (not recorded which). These receptors all come from a man between 18 and 35 years old who had recovered from COVID-19.

Concerning this clone itself: At the DNA level, this CDR3 is encoded by other sequences in the same sample as well. This chain connects TRBV3-1 (or the pseudogene TRBV3-2) to TRBJ1-5; maybe TRBD1 (5 bases). Germline assignment: CDR1 LGHDT and CDR2 YNNKEL (reference sequence). This CDR3 is 13 amino acids long. V lost 4 bases and J lost 4, with 8 bases in between. The CDR3 region has the DNA TGTGCCAGCAGCCCCGGGGGGAATCAGCCCCAGCATTTT. Its protein is CASSPGGNQPQHF.

V gene TRBV19 combines with J gene TRBJ1-2, with 7 bases that match TRBD1. CDR3 size: 14 residues. Germline CDR1 is LNHDA and CDR2 is SQIVND (reference sequence). Germline trimming cut 8 bases from V and 7 bases from J; bases unmatched to any gene: 13. CDR3 in DNA: TGTGCCAGTCGGACCGGGACAGTAGTGTCTGGCTACACCTTC. Translation gives CASRTGTVVSGYTF.